A selection of T cell receptor beta chains follows, all from one sample in a study of T cells in Graves' hyperthyroidism and ophthalmopathy. TCRdb fed the multiplex PCR reads into MiXCR, producing one record per CDR3 protein. The profile shows over 700,000 distinct CDR3 sequences, about 35% of them singletons. The sequencing sample was made of blood. The receptors were gathered from a woman in her forties with Graves' hyperthyroidism. Both conserved end residues are part of each CDR3. A D gene is named only where the DNA matches it firmly. A row's size may be missing; if present it is once, few, many or a size class.

V gene: TRBV28
J gene: TRBJ1-2
D gene: -
clone size: -
CDR3 DNA: TGTGCCAGCAGCCCCCCAGGCCGAGATTCTGGCTACACCTTC
CDR3 protein: CASSPPGRDSGYTF

V gene: TRBV5-1
J gene: TRBJ2-5
D gene: TRBD2
clone size: many
CDR3 DNA: TGCGCCAGCAGCTTAAGGGCTAGCGGCCCTCAAGAGACCCAGTACTTC
CDR3 protein: CASSLRASGPQETQYF

V gene: TRBV7-8
J gene: TRBJ1-4
D gene: TRBD1
clone size: -
CDR3 DNA: TGTGCCAGCAGCCTGGGGACAGGGGGCGGGAATGAAAAACTGTTTTTT
CDR3 protein: CASSLGTGGGNEKLFF

V gene: TRBV12-3/TRBV12-4
J gene: TRBJ1-2
D gene: TRBD1
clone size: -
CDR3 DNA: TGTGCCAGCAGTTTGTGGGACAGGGGAGTCGGGCTCTATGGCTACACCTTC
CDR3 protein: CASSLWDRGVGLYGYTF

V gene: TRBV6-1
J gene: TRBJ1-5
D gene: TRBD1
clone size: many
CDR3 DNA: TGTGCCAGCAGTCGGACAGGGGTGTCTAATAGCAATCAGCCCCAGCATTTT
CDR3 protein: CASSRTGVSNSNQPQHF

V gene: TRBV10-3
J gene: TRBJ2-2
D gene: TRBD1
clone size: -
CDR3 DNA: TGTGCCATCAGTGACCGGACAGGGGAGGGGGAGCTGTTTTTT
CDR3 protein: CAISDRTGEGELFF

V gene: TRBV2
J gene: TRBJ2-1
D gene: -
clone size: -
CDR3 DNA: TGTGCCAGCAGGGGAGGTGAGACCAATGAGCAGTTCTTC
CDR3 protein: CASRGGETNEQFF

V gene: TRBV5-6
J gene: TRBJ2-5
D gene: -
clone size: many
CDR3 DNA: TGTGCCAGCAGCTTGTGGACCCAAGAGACCCAGTACTTC
CDR3 protein: CASSLWTQETQYF

V gene: TRBV11-2
J gene: TRBJ1-1
D gene: -
clone size: few
CDR3 DNA: TGTGCCAGCAGCCCGGTGGTCCGCGTTGAAGCTTTCTTT
CDR3 protein: CASSPVVRVEAFF

V gene: TRBV6-5
J gene: TRBJ1-3
D gene: TRBD1
clone size: -
CDR3 DNA: TGTGCCAGCAGTCACGGACAGGGAGGAACTGGAAACACCATATATTTT
CDR3 protein: CASSHGQGGTGNTIYF